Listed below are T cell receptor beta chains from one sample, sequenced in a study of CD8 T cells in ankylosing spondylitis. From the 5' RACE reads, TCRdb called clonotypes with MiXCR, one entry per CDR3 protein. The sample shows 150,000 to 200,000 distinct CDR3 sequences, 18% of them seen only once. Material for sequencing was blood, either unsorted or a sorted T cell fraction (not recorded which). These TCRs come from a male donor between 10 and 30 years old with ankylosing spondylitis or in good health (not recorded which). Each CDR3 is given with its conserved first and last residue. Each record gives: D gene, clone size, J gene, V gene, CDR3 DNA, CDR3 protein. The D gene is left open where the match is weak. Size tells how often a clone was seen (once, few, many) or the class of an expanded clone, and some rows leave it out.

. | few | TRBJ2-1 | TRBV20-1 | TGCAGTGCTAGAGATGCAGCGACTAGGACCTACAATGAGCAGTTCTTC | CSARDAATRTYNEQFF
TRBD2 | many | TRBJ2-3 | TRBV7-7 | TGTGCCAGCAGCGCGGGAGACACGCAGTATTTT | CASSAGDTQYF
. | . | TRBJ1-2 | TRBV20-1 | TGCAGTGCTAGGGACGGATATGGCTACACCTTC | CSARDGYGYTF
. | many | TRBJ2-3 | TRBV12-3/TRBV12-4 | TGTGCCAGCACCCCCCGTCCAGATACGCAGTATTTT | CASTPRPDTQYF
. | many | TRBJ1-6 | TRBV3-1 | TGTGCCAGCAGCGCGCCGCAGGGACTAAATTCACCCCTCCACTTT | CASSAPQGLNSPLHF
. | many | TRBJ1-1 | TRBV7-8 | TGTGCCAGCAGACCGAGACGGGGAGTGATGAACACTGAAGCTTTCTTT | CASRPRRGVMNTEAFF
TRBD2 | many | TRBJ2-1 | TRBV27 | TGTGCCAGCAGTTTCTTGACTAGCGGGAGTTGGAATGAGCAGTTCTTC | CASSFLTSGSWNEQFF
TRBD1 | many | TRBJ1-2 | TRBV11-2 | TGTGCCAGCAGCCCACTGGACAGGGGATTACATGGCTACACCTTC | CASSPLDRGLHGYTF
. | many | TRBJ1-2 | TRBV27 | TGTGCCAGCAGTTTATCTGGGATAAATGGCTACACCTTC | CASSLSGINGYTF
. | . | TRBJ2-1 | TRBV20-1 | TGCAGTGCTTGGGACCACGACAATGAGCAGTTCTTC | CSAWDHDNEQFF
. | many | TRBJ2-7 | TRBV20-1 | TGCAGTGCTAGGCCTAGGGGCCACGTTTCGGAGCAGTACTTC | CSARPRGHVSEQYF
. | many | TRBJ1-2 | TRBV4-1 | TGCGCCAGCAGCCAAGATGAGTCGGGGGGCGGCCTCCTTGGCTACACCTTC | CASSQDESGGGLLGYTF
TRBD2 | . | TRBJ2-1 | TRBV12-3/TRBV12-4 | TGTGCCAGCATTGACGGACTAGCGGGAGTAAGGGAGCAGTTCTTC | CASIDGLAGVREQFF
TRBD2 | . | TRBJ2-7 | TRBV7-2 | TGTGCCAGCAGCTTAGTCCGGGGCGGGAGGGGGGTTGAGCAGTACTTC | CASSLVRGGRGVEQYF
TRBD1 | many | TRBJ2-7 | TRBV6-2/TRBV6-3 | TGTGCCAGTAGCATATGGACAGGGGCCTACGAGCAGTACTTC | CASSIWTGAYEQYF